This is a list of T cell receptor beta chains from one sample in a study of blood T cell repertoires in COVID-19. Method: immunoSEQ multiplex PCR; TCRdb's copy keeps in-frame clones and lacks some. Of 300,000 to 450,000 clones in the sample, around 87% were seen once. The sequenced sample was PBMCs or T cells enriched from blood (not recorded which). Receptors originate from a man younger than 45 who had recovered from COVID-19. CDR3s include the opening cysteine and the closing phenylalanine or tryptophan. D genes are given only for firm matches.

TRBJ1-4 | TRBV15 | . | CATSPEDRSVVKLFF
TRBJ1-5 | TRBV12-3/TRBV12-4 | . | CASSFRVRQPQHF
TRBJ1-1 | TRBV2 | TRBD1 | CASSGDRGVAEAFF
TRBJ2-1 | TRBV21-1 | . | CASSKEPPPGYEQFF
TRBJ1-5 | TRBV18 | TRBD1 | CASSPLGQGGQPQHF
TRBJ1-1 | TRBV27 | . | CASSVQGTTEAFF
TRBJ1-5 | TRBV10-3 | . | CAISEPGSNQPQHF
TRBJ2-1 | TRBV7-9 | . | CASSPPLRLAPYNEQFF
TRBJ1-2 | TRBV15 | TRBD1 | CATSRETGGYTF
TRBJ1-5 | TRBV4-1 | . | CASSQVPRSRGNQPQHF
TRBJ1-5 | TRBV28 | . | CASSQPTVQPQHF
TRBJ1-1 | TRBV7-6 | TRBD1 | CASSETGGAGTEAFF
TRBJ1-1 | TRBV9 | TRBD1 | CASSRRDRNTEAFF
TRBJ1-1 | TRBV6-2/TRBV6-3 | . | CASSYGQGNTEAFF
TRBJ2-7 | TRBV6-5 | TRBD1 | CASSSRQGLLYEQYF
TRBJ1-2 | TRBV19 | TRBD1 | CATEQGPSYGYTF
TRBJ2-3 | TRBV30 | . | CAWSEGVGVDTQYF
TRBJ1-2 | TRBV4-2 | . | CASSLGEGGNYGYTF
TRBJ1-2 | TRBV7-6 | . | CASSPRTGARYGYTF
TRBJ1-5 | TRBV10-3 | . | CAISLAQGRGNQPQHF